This T cell receptor (beta chain) was captured by sequencing in a study of T-cell reconstitution after alpha-beta-depleted transplantation in children. Study observations and caveats: Recipient T cells and thymic progenitors that survived gave rise to the high TCRbeta diversity observed at day 60 in some patients. After one year, T-cell counts and TCRbeta diversity mostly came from new T cells. Several hundred rapidly expanded clones from non-depleted graft cells reportedly supplied alpha-beta T cells about two months post-transplant.

Germline V lookup: CDR1 MNHNY, CDR2 SVGAGI (reference sequence). The CDR3 is 12 amino acids. V lost 4 bases, J lost 7 bases, and 10 bases lay in between. A library of TCRbeta sequences, prepared with unique molecular identifiers, was generated. TCRdb reanalysed the PCR reads using MiXCR and keeps one entry per CDR3 protein. Here the sample spans some 460,000 distinct CDR3 sequences, 15% to 20% being singletons. This clonotype has only one observation. The antigen is not known. V usage is TRBV6-6 and J usage is TRBJ2-5, with D unresolved. The sample here was PBMCs, mostly from graft donor cells, taken 360 days after TCRalphabeta/CD19-depleted stem cell transplant. The clonotype originates from a boy younger than two who had a stem cell transplant for Wiskott-Aldrich syndrome, so the T cells may come from the graft donor. The CDR3 here is CASSSRAATQYF. DNA of the CDR3: TGTGCCAGCAGTTCCCGGGCCGCGACCCAGTACTTC.